This TCR beta chain derives from a study of radiotherapy plus CTLA-4 blockade in lung cancer. Measured with immunoSEQ multiplex PCR; TCRdb has only the in-frame clones, and not every one. This sample has 120,000 or so clones; roughly 80% occur once, and the top ten carry about 5%. This TCR was sampled from a human donor with non-small cell lung cancer who had a partial response to radiotherapy plus ipilimumab. Source: peripheral blood, taken from a patient treated with radiotherapy plus ipilimumab.

CDR3 region: CASSPDRVNTGELFF. DNA of the CDR3: TGTGCCAGCAGTCCCGACAGGGTAAACACCGGGGAGCTGTTTTTT. The chain links TRBV2 to TRBJ2-2; TRBD1 matches 7 bases. The CDR3 spans 15 residues. Germline lookup yields CDR1 SNHLY and CDR2 FYNNEI. The junction had 5 bases not matched to a gene; V was cut back by 5 bases and J by 2 bases.